These 24 T cell receptor beta chains originate from one sample sequenced in a study of T cell clones after liver transplantation. Assay used: immunoSEQ multiplex PCR; TCRdb lists only in-frame clones, some missing. This table holds 55,000 or so clones, roughly two thirds found once. The sample consisted of CD4+ T cells from blood, taken before liver transplant. These receptors all stem from a human donor who received a liver transplant.

The CDR3 sequence: CASRTSGVEEQYF. The CDR3 region has the DNA TGCGCCAGCAGGACTAGCGGGGTAGAGGAGCAGTACTTC. The V and J genes are TRBV5-1 and TRBJ2-7, with TRBD2 matching over 11 bases. Germline loops: CDR1 SGHRS, CDR2 YFSETQ. The V and J ends lost 5 bases and 7 bases, in that order; junction bases with no gene match: 5. This CDR3 comprises 13 residues.

This clone was found many times. The chain carries TRBV25-1 and TRBJ1-5, with D perhaps matching TRBD1 (6 bases). The ends were cut back, 1 base at V and 1 base at J, with 14 bases in the middle. There are 17 residues in the CDR3. The germline CDR1 and CDR2 sequences are MGHDK and SYGVNS. The CDR3 loop is CASSESGQLGSNQPQHF. The CDR3 DNA reads TGTGCCAGCAGTGAATCCGGACAGTTGGGGAGCAATCAGCCCCAGCATTTT.

The chain employs TRBV27 and TRBJ1-1; possible D gene TRBD1, 6 bases. The CDR3 spans 14 residues. V was clipped by 0 bases and J by 10 bases, with 15 bases between them. In germline, CDR1 is MNHEY, CDR2 SMNVEV (reference sequence). The CDR3, as DNA: TGTGCCAGCAGTTTATCGTGGGCCCAGGGGAGAGCTTTCTTT. Translating gives CASSLSWAQGRAFF.

The chain links TRBV18 to TRBJ2-7; maybe TRBD1 (6 bases). The germline V gene encodes CDR1 KGHSH and CDR2 LQKENI. V lost 2 bases and J lost 6, with 11 bases in between. The CDR3 is 13 amino acids. The CDR3 nucleotides read TGTGCCAGCTCACCAGCAGGGGTACTCGAGCAGTACTTC. This translates into CASSPAGVLEQYF.

This chain uses TRBV5-1 with TRBJ2-7; 7 positions match TRBD1. This CDR3 spans 15 amino acids. Germline lookup yields CDR1 SGHRS and CDR2 YFSETQ. The V segment lost 4 bases and the J segment 4 bases; nucleotides outside the gene matches: 11. The DNA for the CDR3 is TGCGCCAGCAGCGTTTCCGGGACAGAATATTACGAGCAGTACTTC. Translating gives CASSVSGTEYYEQYF.

The chain recombines TRBV18 with TRBJ2-1, with 8 bases aligning to TRBD2. This CDR3 has 14 amino acids. Trimming at V came to 5 bases and at J to 5 bases, leaving 5 bases not matched to a gene. The germline V gene encodes CDR1 KGHSH and CDR2 LQKENI. The CDR3 nucleotides are TGTGCCAGCTCATCCGGGACTAGGAACAATGAGCAGTTCTTC. Residues: CASSSGTRNNEQFF. The whole variable domain, filled in from reference TRBV18 and TRBJ2-1, reads NAGVMQNPRHLVRRRGQEARLRCSPMKGHSHVYWYRQLPEEGLKFMVYLQKENIIDESGMPKERFSAEFPKEGPSILRIQQVVRGDSAAYFCASSSGTRNNEQFFGPGTRLTVL.

The chain uses TRBV28 and TRBJ1-3; 7 bases align to TRBD1. V lost 7 bases to trimming and J lost 4 bases; unmatched junction nucleotides: 7. This CDR3 contains 14 residues. The V gene's germline CDR1 is MDHEN and CDR2 SYDVKM. Here the CDR3 DNA reads TGTGCCAGCAACTCACAGGGGAGAGGAAACACCATATATTTT. Protein: CASNSQGRGNTIYF.

V usage is TRBV5-4 and J usage is TRBJ2-3, with D maybe TRBD1 (5 bases). The germline V gene encodes CDR1 SGHNT and CDR2 YYREEE (reference sequence). This CDR3 has 14 amino acids. The germline V and J ends were trimmed by 1 base and 4 bases, with 10 bases remaining between them. The CDR3 DNA reads TGTGCCAGCAGCTTGTCCCAGGGTGCAGATACGCAGTATTTT. Translated, it gives CASSLSQGADTQYF.

The genes are TRBV9 and TRBJ2-7, with a possible D match to TRBD1 (5 bases). V lost 2 bases and J 0 bases, leaving 9 bases between the germline ends. This CDR3 contains 14 residues. Germline loops: CDR1 SGDLS, CDR2 YYNGEE. The CDR3 DNA is TGTGCCAGCAGCGTTGCGGACATCTCCTACGAGCAGTACTTC. It encodes CASSVADISYEQYF.

This clone showed up just a few times. This chain connects TRBV4-1 to TRBJ2-3; TRBD1 aligns across 7 bases. From germline, CDR1 is MGHRA and CDR2 YSYEKL. This CDR3 spans 14 amino acids. The junction had 10 bases not matched to a gene; V was cut back by 11 bases and J by 2 bases. The CDR3 protein is CAGRRQGPTDTQYF. CDR3 coding DNA: TGCGCCGGACGAAGACAGGGCCCCACAGATACGCAGTATTTT.

This clone was recorded only once. The rearrangement links TRBV27 to TRBJ2-5, with 7 bases aligning to TRBD1. V lost 4 bases and J lost 4; bases outside the gene matches: 9. Looked up from germline, CDR1 is MNHEY and CDR2 is SMNVEV (reference sequence). The CDR3 extends over 15 amino acids. The CDR3 loop is CASSSTGWGLETQYF. CDR3 nucleotides: TGTGCCAGCAGTTCGACAGGGTGGGGATTAGAGACCCAGTACTTC.

V gene TRBV10-3 combines with J gene TRBJ1-2; tentatively, D is TRBD1 (6 bases). V dropped 6 bases and J dropped 3 bases, with 14 bases sitting between them. The CDR3 runs 14 residues. Germline V gene data show CDR1 as ENHRY and CDR2 as SYGVKD. DNA for the CDR3: TGTGCCATCAGATCGGGCGGGGGCGACTATGGCTACACCTTC. It codes for CAIRSGGGDYGYTF.

The chain carries TRBV28 and TRBJ2-7; 11 bases line up with TRBD2. Trimming at V came to 3 bases and at J to 4 bases, leaving 2 bases not matched to a gene. The CDR3 spans 14 residues. The germline V gene has CDR1 MDHEN and CDR2 SYDVKM. CDR3 sequence reads: CASSFASGGYEQYF. As DNA, the CDR3 is TGTGCCAGCAGTTTCGCTAGCGGGGGGTACGAGCAGTACTTC.

V usage is TRBV7-8 and J usage is TRBJ1-5, with D hard to call. CDR3 length: 15 residues. Germline CDR1 is SGHVS and CDR2 is FQNEAQ. Trimming took 1 base from V and 4 from J, leaving 11 bases between them. CDR3 DNA sequence: TGTGCCAGCAGCTTAGGGGCCTTGTCAAATCAGCCCCAGCATTTT. As protein: CASSLGALSNQPQHF.

The J gene is TRBJ1-3, the V gene TRBV6-6, with 10 bases lining up with TRBD1. The junction had 7 bases not matched to a gene; V was cut back by 8 bases and J by 0 bases. CDR3 length: 16 amino acids. Germline-derived CDR1 and CDR2 are MNHNY and SVGAGI (reference sequence). The CDR3 bases are TGTGCCAGCTGGAAAAGGGACAGGGGCTCTGGAAACACCATATATTTT. Translating gives CASWKRDRGSGNTIYF.

The J gene is TRBJ2-7, the V gene TRBV4-2, with TRBD2 identical over 10 bases. Germline V gives CDR1 LGHNA, CDR2 YNFKEQ. The CDR3 is made up of 15 amino acids. The ends lost 0 bases at V and 7 bases at J; junction bases unmatched: 6. The CDR3 loop reads CASSQERAGGREQYF. The CDR3 coding sequence is TGTGCCAGCAGCCAAGAAAGAGCGGGGGGGCGAGAGCAGTACTTC.

The chain is built from TRBV10-3 and TRBJ2-7; D is possibly TRBD1 (6 bases). CDR3 length equals 11 residues. Germline CDR1 is ENHRY and CDR2 is SYGVKD. V shed 6 bases and J shed 4 bases, with 7 bases lying between them. This CDR3 is CAISGQYEQYF. The CDR3 nucleotides are TGTGCCATCAGCGGACAGTACGAGCAGTACTTC.

V and J are TRBV15 and TRBJ1-4; tentatively, D is TRBD1 (6 bases). CDR1 is LNHNV, CDR2 YYDKDF, per germline (reference sequence). The CDR3 runs 14 residues. Trimming shortened V by 5 bases and J by 3 bases, and 10 bases separated the two germline ends. The CDR3 protein is CATSLDRANEKLFF. For the CDR3, the DNA is TGTGCCACCAGCCTGGACAGAGCTAATGAAAAACTGTTTTTT.

The chain recombines TRBV18 with TRBJ2-7; D unresolved. This CDR3 has 14 residues. Trimming took off 2 bases at V and 2 bases at J, with 10 bases between the two ends. Germline values: CDR1 KGHSH, CDR2 LQKENI. DNA of the CDR3: TGTGCCAGCTCACCAGTCTCGCAGGCCTACGAGCAGTACTTC. It translates to CASSPVSQAYEQYF.

The V gene is TRBV14, the J gene TRBJ1-1; D is uncertain. The CDR3 contains 12 residues. Trimming pared 1 base from V and 7 bases from J, leaving 7 bases between. Germline lookup yields CDR1 SGHDN and CDR2 FVKESK. CDR3 sequence reads: CASSQGLYEAFF. The CDR3 nucleotides are TGTGCCAGCAGCCAAGGACTGTATGAAGCTTTCTTT. The full variable domain, its missing parts supplied by reference TRBV14 and TRBJ1-1, is EAGVTQFPSHSVIEKGQTVTLRCDPISGHDNLYWYRRVMGKEIKFLLHFVKESKQDESGMPNNRFLAERTGGTYSTLKVQPAELEDSGVYFCASSQGLYEAFFGQGTRLTVV.

This chain connects TRBV6-5 to TRBJ2-7; D may be TRBD1 (5 bases). The CDR3 loop spans 13 amino acids. The germline V gene encodes CDR1 MNHEY and CDR2 SVGAGI. The V gene lost 2 bases and the J gene lost 2 bases, with 7 bases spanning the gap. CDR3 amino acids: CASSYDSTYEQYF. Here the CDR3 DNA reads TGTGCCAGCAGTTACGACAGCACCTACGAGCAGTACTTC.

A single count supports this clone. The chain couples TRBV5-1 to TRBJ1-1; 9 positions match TRBD1. The V segment lost 3 bases and the J segment 0 bases; nucleotides outside the gene matches: 6. The CDR3 is made up of 16 amino acids. CDR1 is SGHRS, CDR2 YFSETQ, per germline. CDR3 DNA: TGCGCCAGCAGCTCCCGGGACAGGGACATGAACACTGAAGCTTTCTTT. Amino acids: CASSSRDRDMNTEAFF.

The chain combines TRBV2 with TRBJ2-7, with TRBD2 matching over 11 bases. Germline V lookup: CDR1 SNHLY, CDR2 FYNNEI. The CDR3 is 13 residues long. The junction had 2 bases not matched to a gene; V was cut back by 6 bases and J by 4 bases. CDR3 DNA sequence: TGTGCCAGCAGGACTAGCGGGGTATACGAGCAGTACTTC. This encodes CASRTSGVYEQYF.

This chain joins TRBV30 and TRBJ1-1, with a tentative D call TRBD1 (5 bases). Trimming removed 5 bases at V and 4 bases at J, with 14 bases between. Germline CDR1 reads GTSNPN; CDR2 reads SVGIG (reference sequence). The CDR3 is made up of 13 amino acids. The CDR3 DNA follows: TGTGCCTGGTTCGGGGGGGGAAGCACTGAAGCTTTCTTT. It codes for CAWFGGGSTEAFF.